This TCR beta chain was sequenced during a study of blood T cell repertoires in COVID-19 (TCRdb year 2020). Background on the whole study: Samples covering the acute and convalescent phases of COVID-19 were provided by collaborators in the United States, Italy and Spain. Samples came from the ongoing ImmuneRACE study (first 160 participants) plus 1,254 subjects from 6 global collaborators. The material from the prospective study consisted of cDNA or gDNA derived from T cells, B-cell-depleted T cells, or PBMCs. Sample metadata almost always included a de-identified subject ID, COVID-19 status, age in years and sex. Subjects who had been exposed to COVID-19, were actively infected with it, or had recovered from it provided the deeply sampled blood TCRbeta repertoires that made up the dataset. The repertoires were made available in a free public database intended to serve as a resource for research on the immune response to SARS-CoV-2. Where HLA class I and class II types were available, the types were taken from metadata supplied by the sample provider, not from assay-based typing.

From a lookup of the germline V gene, CDR1 and CDR2 are SGHRS and YFSETQ. The CDR3 runs 16 residues from the cysteine to the phenylalanine. Kept here is only the CDR3 DNA, which spans 48 bases and is read in frame from base 1. After removal of 5 bases from V and 3 bases from J, the junction retains 7 bases not matched to a gene. TCRbeta CDR3 regions were amplified from genomic DNA using the immunoSEQ Assay, a bias-controlled multiplex PCR. The original methods were these. The number of nucleated cells in each sample was estimated by amplification of reference gene primers within the assay. Sequence reads were collapsed and filtered to measure the absolute abundance of every unique TCRbeta CDR3 rearrangement. For each sample, productive Simpson clonality was calculated by taking the square root of Simpson's diversity index across productive rearrangements. The immuneACCESS repertoire file appears here via TCRdb, limited to in-frame rearrangements. These files lack a portion of the clones; in checked studies, under half of the deficit traces to unresolved V genes, and the cause of the others is not known. V, J and clone size are taken as reported in that table, and D and trimming were inferred from the DNA itself. Within this sample are about 350,000 clones, with roughly 87% of them counted one time only. The ten largest make up roughly 1% of the sample.

The paper as a whole reports these results and caveats: The amount of clinical and demographic metadata varied by source and participant and was provided uncurated.

As regards this clone: The clone's antigen remains unknown. No clone much larger than this one lies a single base away; base qualities are absent.

In the prospective study, participants were roughly 18 to 89 years old, resided in 20 to 30 geographic areas of the United States, and were enrolled through a virtual design. In the prospective study, cohorts were assigned on the basis of participant-reported clinical history obtained from a screening survey and a study questionnaire. Recovered participants in ImmuneRACE Cohort 3 were defined as having two consecutive negative NP/OP PCR tests, clearance from a healthcare professional, or resolution of symptoms. Mobile phlebotomists in the prospective study collected whole blood, serum and a nasopharyngeal or oropharyngeal swab from every participant. Additional blood draws and questionnaires over an approximately two-month period could optionally be provided by prospective study participants. Blood samples from the prospective study were shipped frozen or at room temperature prior to DNA extraction.

Material for sequencing was PBMCs or T cells enriched from blood (not recorded which). The TCR sequence derives from a woman in her thirties who had recovered from COVID-19. The rearranged segments are TRBV5-1 and TRBJ1-4, with 10 junctional bases fitting TRBD1. The CDR3 protein is CASRSGTGVANEKLFF. The DNA sequence follows: TGCGCCAGCAGATCCGGGACAGGGGTAGCTAATGAAAAACTGTTTTTT.